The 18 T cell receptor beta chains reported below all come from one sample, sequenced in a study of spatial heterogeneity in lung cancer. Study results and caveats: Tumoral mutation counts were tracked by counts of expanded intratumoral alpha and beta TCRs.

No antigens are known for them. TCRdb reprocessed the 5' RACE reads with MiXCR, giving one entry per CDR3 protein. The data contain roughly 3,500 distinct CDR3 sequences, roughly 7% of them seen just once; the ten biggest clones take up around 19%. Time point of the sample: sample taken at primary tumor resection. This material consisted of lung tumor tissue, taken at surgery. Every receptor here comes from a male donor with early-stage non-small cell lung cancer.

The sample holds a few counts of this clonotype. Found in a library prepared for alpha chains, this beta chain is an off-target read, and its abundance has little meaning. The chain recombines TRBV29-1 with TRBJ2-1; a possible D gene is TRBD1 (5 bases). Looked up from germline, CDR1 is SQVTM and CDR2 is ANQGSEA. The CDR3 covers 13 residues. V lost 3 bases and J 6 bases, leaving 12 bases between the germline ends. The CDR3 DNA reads TGCAGCGTTGACTGGCAGGGCAGCAATGAGCAGTTCTTC. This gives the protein CSVDWQGSNEQFF.

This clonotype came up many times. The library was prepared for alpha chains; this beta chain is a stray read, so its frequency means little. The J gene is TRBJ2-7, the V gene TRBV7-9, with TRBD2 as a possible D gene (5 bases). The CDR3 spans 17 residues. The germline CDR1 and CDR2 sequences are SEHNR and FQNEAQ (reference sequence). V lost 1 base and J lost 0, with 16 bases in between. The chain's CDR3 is CASSLEAVRSSSYEQYF. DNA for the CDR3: TGTGCCAGCAGCTTAGAAGCGGTAAGAAGCAGCTCCTACGAGCAGTACTTC.

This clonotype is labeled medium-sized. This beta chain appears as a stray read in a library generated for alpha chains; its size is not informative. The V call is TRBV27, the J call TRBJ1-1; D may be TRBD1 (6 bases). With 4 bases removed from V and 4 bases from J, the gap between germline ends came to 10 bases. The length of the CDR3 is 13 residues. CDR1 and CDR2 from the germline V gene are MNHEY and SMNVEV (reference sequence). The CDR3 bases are TGTGCCAGCAGTTCAGGAGGGGGCACTGAAGCTTTCTTT. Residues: CASSSGGGTEAFF.

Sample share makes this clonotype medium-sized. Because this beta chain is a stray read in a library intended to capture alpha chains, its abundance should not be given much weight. CDR3 in DNA: TGCAGCGCCCAAGCGGGGAATCAGCCCCAGCATTTT. Protein: CSAQAGNQPQHF. The chain combines TRBV29-1 with TRBJ1-5; D is ambiguous. In germline, CDR1 is SQVTM, CDR2 ANQGSEA. The length of the CDR3 is 12 residues. V shed 7 bases and J shed 4 bases, with 11 bases lying between them.

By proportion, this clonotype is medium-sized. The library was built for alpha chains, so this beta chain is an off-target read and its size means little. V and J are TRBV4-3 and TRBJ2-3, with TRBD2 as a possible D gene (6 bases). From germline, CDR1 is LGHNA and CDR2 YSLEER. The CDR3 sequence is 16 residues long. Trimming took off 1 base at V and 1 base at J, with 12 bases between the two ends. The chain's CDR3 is CASSQGSGGGTDTQYF. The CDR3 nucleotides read TGCGCCAGCAGCCAAGGTAGTGGCGGGGGCACAGATACGCAGTATTTT.

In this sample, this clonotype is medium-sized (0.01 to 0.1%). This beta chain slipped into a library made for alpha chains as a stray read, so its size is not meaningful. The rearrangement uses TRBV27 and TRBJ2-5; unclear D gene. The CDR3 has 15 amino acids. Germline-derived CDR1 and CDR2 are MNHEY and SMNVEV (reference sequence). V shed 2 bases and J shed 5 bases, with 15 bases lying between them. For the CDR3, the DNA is TGTGCCAGCAGTTTACACGTTTCCGTGCTGGAGACCCAGTACTTC. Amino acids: CASSLHVSVLETQYF.

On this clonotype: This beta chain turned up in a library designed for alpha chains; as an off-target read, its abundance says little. The chain's CDR3 is CASSPPRGYGYTF. CDR3 DNA: TGTGCCAGCAGTCCCCCCAGGGGGTATGGCTACACCTTC. V and J are TRBV28 and TRBJ1-2; 7 bases agree with TRBD1. J was trimmed by 5 bases and V by 5 bases; bases with no gene match: 5. Germline V lookup: CDR1 MDHEN, CDR2 SYDVKM. The CDR3 runs 13 residues.

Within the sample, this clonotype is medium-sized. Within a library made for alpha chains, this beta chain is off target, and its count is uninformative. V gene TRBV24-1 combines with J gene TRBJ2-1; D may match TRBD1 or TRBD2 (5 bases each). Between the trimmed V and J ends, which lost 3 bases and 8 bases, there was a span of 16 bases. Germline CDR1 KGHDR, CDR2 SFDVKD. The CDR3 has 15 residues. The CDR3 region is CATSDDRDQRDEQFF. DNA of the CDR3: TGTGCCACCAGTGATGACCGGGACCAAAGGGATGAGCAGTTCTTC.

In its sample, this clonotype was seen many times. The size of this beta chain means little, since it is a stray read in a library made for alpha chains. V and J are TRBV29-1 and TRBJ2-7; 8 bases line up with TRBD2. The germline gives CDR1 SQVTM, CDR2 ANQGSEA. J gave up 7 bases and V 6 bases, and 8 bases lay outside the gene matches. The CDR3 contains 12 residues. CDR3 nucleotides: TGCAGCGTCGGGGGGGCCGGGAGAGAGCAGTACTTC. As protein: CSVGGAGREQYF.

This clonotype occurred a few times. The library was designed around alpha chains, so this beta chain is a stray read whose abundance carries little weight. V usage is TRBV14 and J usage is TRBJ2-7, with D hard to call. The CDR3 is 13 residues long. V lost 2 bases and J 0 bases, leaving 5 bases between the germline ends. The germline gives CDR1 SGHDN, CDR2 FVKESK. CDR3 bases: TGTGCCAGCAGCCAAACGGTCTCCTACGAGCAGTACTTC. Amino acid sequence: CASSQTVSYEQYF.

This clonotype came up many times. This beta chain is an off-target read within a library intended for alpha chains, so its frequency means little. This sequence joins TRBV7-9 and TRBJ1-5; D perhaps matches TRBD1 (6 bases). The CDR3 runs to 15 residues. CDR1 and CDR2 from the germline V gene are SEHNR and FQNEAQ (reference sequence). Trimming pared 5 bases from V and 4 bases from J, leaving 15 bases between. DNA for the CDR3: TGTGCCAGCAGCGATGGACAGCCAGGAAATCAGCCCCAGCATTTT. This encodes CASSDGQPGNQPQHF.

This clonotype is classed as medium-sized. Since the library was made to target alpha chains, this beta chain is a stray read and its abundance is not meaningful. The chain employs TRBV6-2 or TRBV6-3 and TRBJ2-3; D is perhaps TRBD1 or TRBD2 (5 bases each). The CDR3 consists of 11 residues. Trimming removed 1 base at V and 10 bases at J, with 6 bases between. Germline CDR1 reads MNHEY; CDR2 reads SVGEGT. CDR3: CASSYWGSQYF. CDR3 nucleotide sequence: TGTGCCAGCAGTTACTGGGGGTCGCAGTATTTT.

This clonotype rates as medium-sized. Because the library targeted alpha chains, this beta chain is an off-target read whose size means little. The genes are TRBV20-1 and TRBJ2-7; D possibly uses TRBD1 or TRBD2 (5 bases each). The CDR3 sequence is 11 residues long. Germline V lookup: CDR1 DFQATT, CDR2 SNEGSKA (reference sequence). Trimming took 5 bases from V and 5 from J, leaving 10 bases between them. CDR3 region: CSASGTHEQYF. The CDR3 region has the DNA TGCAGTGCTTCAGGGACCCACGAGCAGTACTTC.

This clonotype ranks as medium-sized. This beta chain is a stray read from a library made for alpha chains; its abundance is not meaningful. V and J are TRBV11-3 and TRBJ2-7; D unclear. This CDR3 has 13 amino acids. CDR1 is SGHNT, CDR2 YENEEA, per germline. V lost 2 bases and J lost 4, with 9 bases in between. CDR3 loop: CASSLWAGYEQYV. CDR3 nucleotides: TGTGCCAGCAGCTTATGGGCCGGGTACGAGCAGTACGTC.

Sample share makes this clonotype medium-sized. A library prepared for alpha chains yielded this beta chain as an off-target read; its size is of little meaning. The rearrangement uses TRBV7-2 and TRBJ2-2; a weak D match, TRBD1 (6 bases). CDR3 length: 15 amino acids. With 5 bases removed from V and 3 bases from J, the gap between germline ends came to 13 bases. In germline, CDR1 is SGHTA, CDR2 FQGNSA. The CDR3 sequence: CASSPNEGDTGELFF. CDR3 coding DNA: TGTGCCAGCAGCCCAAACGAGGGGGACACCGGGGAGCTGTTTTTT. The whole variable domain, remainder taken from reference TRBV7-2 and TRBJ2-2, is GAGVSQSPSNKVTEKGKDVELRCDPISGHTALYWYRQSLGQGLEFLIYFQGNSAPDKSGLPSDRFSAERTGGSVSTLTIQRTQQEDSAVYLCASSPNEGDTGELFFGEGSRLTVL.

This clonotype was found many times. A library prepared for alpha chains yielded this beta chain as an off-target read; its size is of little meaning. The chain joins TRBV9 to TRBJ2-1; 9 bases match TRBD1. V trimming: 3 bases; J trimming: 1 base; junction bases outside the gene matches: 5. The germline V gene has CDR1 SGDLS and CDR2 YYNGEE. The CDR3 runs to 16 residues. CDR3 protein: CASSAGTGMSYNEQFF. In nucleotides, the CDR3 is TGTGCCAGCAGCGCCGGGACAGGGATGTCCTACAATGAGCAGTTCTTC. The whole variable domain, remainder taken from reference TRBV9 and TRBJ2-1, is DSGVTQTPKHLITATGQRVTLRCSPRSGDLSVYWYQQSLDQGLQFLIQYYNGEERAKGNILERFSAQQFPDLHSELNLSSLELGDSALYFCASSAGTGMSYNEQFFGPGTRLTVL.

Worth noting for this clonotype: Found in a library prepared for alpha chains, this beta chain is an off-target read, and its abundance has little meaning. This chain's CDR3 is CASSLIARAFATNEKLFF. Here the CDR3 DNA reads TGTGCCAGCAGCTTAATCGCCAGAGCTTTTGCAACTAATGAAAAACTGTTTTTT. This chain uses TRBV7-9 with TRBJ1-4, with D uncertain. V was trimmed by 2 bases and J by 0 bases, leaving 16 bases between them. Germline CDR1 reads SEHNR; CDR2 reads FQNEAQ (reference sequence). CDR3 size: 18 residues.

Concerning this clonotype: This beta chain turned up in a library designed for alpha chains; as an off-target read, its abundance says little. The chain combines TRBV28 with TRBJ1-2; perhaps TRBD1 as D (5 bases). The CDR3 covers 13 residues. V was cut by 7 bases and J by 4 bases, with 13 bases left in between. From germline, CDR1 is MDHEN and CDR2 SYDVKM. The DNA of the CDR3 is TGTGCCAGCACCTCCCCGGGGACCTATGGCTACACCTTC. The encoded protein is CASTSPGTYGYTF.